Described below is a single TCR beta chain sequence and its context. Its cognate antigen is unknown. This record comes from a study of cytotoxic CD8 clonotypes in ibrutinib-treated CLL. Study-level results: Collection times varied between progressing and sustained-remission patients. Higher circulating CD8+ T-cell counts strongly accompanied higher baseline clonality, above age-matched healthy donors.

Target depth was 1 in 200,000 to 1 in 1 million T cells, about 10x per clonotype. Profiling relied on immunoSEQ multiplex PCR, and the TCRdb table lists in-frame clones only, not all of them. The table has about 200,000 clones, approximately 70% seen once. The CDR3 extends over 15 amino acids. The trim removed 5 bases at V and 6 bases at J, leaving 12 bases unmatched. Germline CDR1 is GTSNPN and CDR2 is SVGIG (reference sequence). The chain couples TRBV30 to TRBJ1-2; 10 nucleotides line up with TRBD1. The receptor comes from a human donor with chronic lymphocytic leukemia. The sample here was PBMCs, taken after 12 months of ibrutinib treatment. CDR3: CAWVLRDRGWNGYTF. CDR3 bases: TGTGCCTGGGTCCTCCGGGACAGGGGTTGGAATGGCTACACCTTC. The full variable domain, with the rest looked up from reference TRBV30 and TRBJ1-2, is SQTIHQWPATLVQPVGSPLSLECTVEGTSNPNLYWYRQAAGRGLQLLFYSVGIGQISSEVPQNLSASRPQDRQFILSSKKLLLSDSGFYLCAWVLRDRGWNGYTFGSGTRLTVV.